This T cell receptor (beta chain) appears in the sequencing data of a study of CD4+ T cells in melanoma. Findings of the study overall: A reported correlation linked neoantigen-specific CD4+ T cells to CD8+, macrophage and B cell function. In melanoma, neoantigen-specific CD4+ T cells reportedly differed in differentiation state.

As for this clone: Its target is unknown.

Sequencing was performed with immunoSEQ multiplex PCR; in TCRdb, only in-frame clones are kept and a portion is missing. This repertoire shows about 20,000 clones, 83% found once; its top ten account for 4.5% to 5.5%. This CDR3 spans 14 amino acids. CDR1 and CDR2 (germline): SGHKS, YYEKEE (reference sequence). V was clipped by 3 bases and J by 8 bases, with 17 bases between them. The rearrangement uses TRBV5-5 and TRBJ1-2, with a weak D call TRBD1 (5 bases). The receptor's source is a human donor with melanoma. What was sequenced was cells from a culture (not recorded whether cultured in vitro). The CDR3: CASSYPGRAKGYTF. The CDR3 DNA is TGTGCCAGCAGCTATCCTGGCAGGGCTAAGGGCTACACCTTC.